The clone carrying this T cell receptor (beta chain) occurred a few times. Its antigen is currently unknown. The sample is drawn from a study of radiation and T cells in renal cell carcinoma. Turning to the study itself: Nephrectomy followed 15 Gy stereotactic body radiation by 4 weeks. Study-level results: From baseline, blood top tumor clonotypes peaked at 2 weeks post-radiation.

The CDR3 totals 11 residues. Germline V gives CDR1 GTSNPN, CDR2 SVGIG (reference sequence). Trimming shortened V by 5 bases and J by 2 bases, and 3 bases separated the two germline ends. Time point described: baseline pretreatment blood. Treatment here: 15 Gy SBRT to primary tumor, nephrectomy 4 weeks later. Serial blood draws occurred at baseline and 2 and 4 weeks post-SBRT. The tumor was a clear cell renal cell carcinoma. Method: immunoSEQ multiplex PCR; TCRdb's copy keeps in-frame clones and lacks some. In the table there are 120,000 to 150,000 clones, 75% to 90% of which are singletons. This chain joins TRBV30 and TRBJ1-4, with no clear D. This TCR derives from a woman in her forties or fifties with renal cell carcinoma. Sequences were derived from blood, sampled from a patient whose treatment included radiotherapy and nephrectomy. In DNA form, the CDR3 reads TGTGCCTGGGACACTAATGAAAAACTGTTTTTT. It specifies CAWDTNEKLFF.